The clone carrying this T cell receptor beta chain was detected a few times. Its antigen is as yet unknown. The sample originates from a study of identical twins. Whole-study findings and limits: With monozygotic twins, out-of-frame TCR alpha sharing exceeded what models estimated.

Template switching added a universal primer binding site, and final cDNA carried unique molecular identifiers. TCRdb called the 5' RACE reads again in MiXCR, with one record for every CDR3 protein. The data contain around 1.7 million distinct CDR3 sequences, roughly a third of them singletons. Trimming pared 2 bases from V and 0 bases from J, leaving 8 bases between. CDR1 and CDR2 from the germline V gene are SNHLY and FYNNEI. The CDR3 spans 15 residues. This chain joins TRBV2 and TRBJ2-4; D uncertain. The source is a newborn girl in good health. The source material was cord blood. The CDR3 bases are TGTGCCAGCAGTGAATTGGACCAAGCCAAAAACATTCAGTACTTC. This translates into CASSELDQAKNIQYF.